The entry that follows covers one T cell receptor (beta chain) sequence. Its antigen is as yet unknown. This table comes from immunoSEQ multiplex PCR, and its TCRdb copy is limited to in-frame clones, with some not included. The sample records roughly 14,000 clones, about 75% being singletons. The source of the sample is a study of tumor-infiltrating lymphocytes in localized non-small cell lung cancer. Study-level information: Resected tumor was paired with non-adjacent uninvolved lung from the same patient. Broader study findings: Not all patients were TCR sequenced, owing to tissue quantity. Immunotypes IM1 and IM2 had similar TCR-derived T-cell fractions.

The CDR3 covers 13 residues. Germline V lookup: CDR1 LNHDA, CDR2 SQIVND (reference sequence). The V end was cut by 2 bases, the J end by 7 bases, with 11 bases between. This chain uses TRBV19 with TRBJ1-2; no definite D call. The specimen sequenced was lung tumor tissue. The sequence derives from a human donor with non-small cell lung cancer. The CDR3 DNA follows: TGTGCCAGTAGTATACTAGGGCCCGCTGGCTACACCTTC. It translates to CASSILGPAGYTF.